This T cell receptor (beta chain) originates from a study of blood T cell repertoires in COVID-19. TCRdb keeps only in-frame clones here, not all; method: immunoSEQ multiplex PCR. This table holds about 200,000 clones, 90% to 95% found once. This CDR3 has 15 residues. Germline V gives CDR1 SGDLS, CDR2 YYNGEE. The V gene end was trimmed by 3 bases and the J gene end by 0 bases; junction bases not matched to a gene: 4. The origin of this receptor is a man younger than 40 with acute or convalescent COVID-19. The specimen was peripheral blood. The chain employs TRBV9 and TRBJ2-5; 8 bases are shared with TRBD2. The CDR3 coding sequence is TGTGCCAGCAGCGCCGAAGCGGGAGACCAAGAGACCCAGTACTTC. The encoded protein is CASSAEAGDQETQYF.